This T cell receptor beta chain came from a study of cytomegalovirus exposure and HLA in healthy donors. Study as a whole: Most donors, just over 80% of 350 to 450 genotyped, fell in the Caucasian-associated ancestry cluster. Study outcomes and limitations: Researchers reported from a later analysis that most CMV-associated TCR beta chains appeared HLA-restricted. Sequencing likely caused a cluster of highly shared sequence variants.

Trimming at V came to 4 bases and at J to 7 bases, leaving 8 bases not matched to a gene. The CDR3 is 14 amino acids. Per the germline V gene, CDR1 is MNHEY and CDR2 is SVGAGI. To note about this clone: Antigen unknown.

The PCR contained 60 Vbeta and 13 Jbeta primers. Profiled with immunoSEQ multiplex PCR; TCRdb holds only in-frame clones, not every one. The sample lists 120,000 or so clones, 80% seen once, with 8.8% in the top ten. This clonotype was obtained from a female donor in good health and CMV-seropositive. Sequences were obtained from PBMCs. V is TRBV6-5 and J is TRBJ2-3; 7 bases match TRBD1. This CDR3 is CASSSPGTVHTQYF. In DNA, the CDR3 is TGTGCCAGCAGTTCCCCCGGGACAGTACATACGCAGTATTTT.